In this sample, the clone carrying this T cell receptor (beta chain) turned up a few times. Its antigen is currently unknown. One entry per CDR3 protein, called by TCRdb with MiXCR from the reads. The sample yields about 770,000 distinct CDR3 sequences, roughly 28% seen once. This specimen belongs to a study of T cell repertoires in cytomegalovirus infection. Study-wide points: It was HLA-C-restricted CMV-specific TCR beta clonotypes that dominated the response ex vivo.

V lost 0 bases to trimming and J lost 4 bases, with 12 bases between them. This CDR3 contains 15 residues. Germline CDR1 is MNHEY and CDR2 is SVGAGI. This material consisted of cultured CD8+ T cells from PBMCs, taken from culture after CMV antigen stimulation. The source of this sequence is a human donor in good health (CMV status not recorded). Some clones in this sample may be carry-over from other donors' samples. The chain employs TRBV6-5 and TRBJ1-1; perhaps TRBD1 as D (6 bases). The CDR3 nucleotides read TGTGCCAGCAGTTACTCGAGGGGGGGCCCCACTGAAGCTTTCTTT. Translating it yields CASSYSRGGPTEAFF.